This note documents a single T cell receptor (beta chain) sequence. Its target is not known. CD4+ naive, central memory, regulatory and stem cell-like memory cells were sorted via CD45RO/CCR7/CD25/CD127/CD95/CD27. This specimen comes from a study of beta chain features in type 1 diabetes. The investigators reverse transcribed all of the isolated RNA, so they sequenced expressed TCRB transcripts. Some clones are missing from TCRdb's copy, which holds only in-frame ones; the method was immunoSEQ multiplex PCR. The sample holds some 240,000 clones, 16% seen once. Whole-study results and caveats: TCRB CDR3 length was moderately but significantly reduced in all four CD4+ subsets of Type 1 diabetes patients. Across patients, naive, central memory and Treg TCRB repertoires exhibited apparently greater similarity than was observed across healthy donors.

Germline loops: CDR1 SGHAT, CDR2 FQDESV (reference sequence). V lost 5 bases and J 0 bases, leaving 22 bases between the germline ends. There are 18 residues in the CDR3. The sequence derives from a man aged 30 to 45 with type 1 diabetes. Sequencing input: naive CD4+ T cells from blood. This rearrangement joins TRBV11-1 to TRBJ1-2; D might be TRBD1 (5 bases). The CDR3 DNA reads TGTGCCAGCAGCCTCCGGGACCAGCGGAAATTAGCTAACTATGGCTACACCTTC. Protein sequence: CASSLRDQRKLANYGYTF.